The TCR beta chain described here comes from a study of cytotoxic CD8 clonotypes in ibrutinib-treated CLL (TCRdb year 2021). Study-level background: The cohort included approximately 15 treatment-naive and ten to twelve relapsed/refractory patients; about 18 were IGHV unmutated. Partial responses were observed in about 25 patients and complete responses in 2; after a median follow-up of 68 months, remission was maintained in roughly 14 patients and progression was observed in some twelve. The response samples were drawn at a median of approximately twelve months into treatment, with a range of about 6 to 36 months. Samples averaged approximately 260,000 productive templates and about 94,000 productive rearrangements. Of the roughly 90 participants in the trial, 25 to 30 had longitudinal samples available. Cryopreserved peripheral blood mononuclear cells were obtained prior to treatment, at the time of response, and at either disease progression or sustained remission. Every remission and progressive disease sample was obtained while ibrutinib was still being received by the patients. Broad study findings and their caveats: Public clonotypes were rare and either shrank or stayed stable during treatment, and the rise in clonality at ibrutinib response reflected expansion of private clonotypes. Clonality increased at ibrutinib response, stayed stable in sustained remission, and fell back toward baseline at progression. Sampling times were not matched between patients in sustained remission and patients whose disease was progressing, and lymph node repertoires were not examined. Baseline clonality exceeded that of age-matched healthy donors and correlated strongly with circulating CD8+ T-cell counts.

The germline V gene supplies CDR1 SQVTM and CDR2 ANQGSEA. Clipping removes 3 bases from V and 0 bases from J, with 7 as the unmatched junction base count. Counted from cysteine to phenylalanine, this CDR3 has 15 amino acids. The entry retains the CDR3 DNA only, 45 bases that are in frame from base 1. Regarding this clone: The antigen it binds to is not known. No much larger clone exists at a distance of one base, and base qualities are not known.

A MiSeq instrument was used for deep resolution sequencing, which targeted depths ranging from 1 in 1 million up to 1 in 200,000 T cells, with coverage averaging 10x for each clonotype. The immunoSEQ hsTCRB Kit was used to generate TCR beta libraries. The original pipeline was this. ImmunoSEQ Data Assistant and ImmunoSEQ Analyzer were used for data analysis, and V, D and J genes were assigned according to IMGT definitions. Clonality, with values ranging from 0 to 1, was calculated as one minus the normalized Shannon entropy of productive rearrangement frequencies. Only overrepresented clonotypes making up at least 0.05% of the repertoire of each patient were included in the public clonotype analysis. Repertoires from about a dozen age-matched healthy donors in immuneACCESS were used as clonality controls. TCRdb stores this immuneACCESS table with in-frame sequences only. Part of the clones is absent; in the studies checked, under half of the shortfall reflects unresolved V genes, and no reason is known for the rest. V and J calls and clone size are given by that table; D and trimming were obtained from the DNA. This sample comprises about 140,000 clones, roughly 80% of them detected only once. Roughly a quarter of the sample is in the top ten clones.

Reading the label with the study, this specimen's time point is: approximately twelve months on ibrutinib. For TCR beta library preparation, around 2.1 micrograms of genomic DNA were extracted from the cryopreserved PBMCs. Longitudinal blood samples from CLL patients on ibrutinib monotherapy underwent high-throughput TCR beta sequencing. The patients were enrolled in a single-center, open-label phase 2 trial of ibrutinib monotherapy. The chain was built from TRBV29-1 and TRBJ2-7, and TRBD1 aligns with 8 junction nucleotides. Material: PBMCs, obtained after 12 months of ibrutinib treatment. The clonotype originates from a human donor with chronic lymphocytic leukemia. Here the CDR3 is given as CSVDGTGASSYEQYF. The DNA reads TGCAGCGTTGATGGGACAGGAGCGAGCTCCTACGAGCAGTACTTC.